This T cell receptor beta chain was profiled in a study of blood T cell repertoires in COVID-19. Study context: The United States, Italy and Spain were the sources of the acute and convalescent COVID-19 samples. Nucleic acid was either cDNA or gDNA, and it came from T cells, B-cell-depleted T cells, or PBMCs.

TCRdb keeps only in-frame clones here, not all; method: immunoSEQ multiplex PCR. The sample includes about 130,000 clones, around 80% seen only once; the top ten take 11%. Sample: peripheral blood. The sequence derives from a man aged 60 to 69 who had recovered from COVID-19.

The CDR3 coding sequence is TGTGCCAGTAGTATCAGGGAGGGACAGGGCGTCAATCAGCCCCAGCATTTT. Protein sequence: CASSIREGQGVNQPQHF. V and J are TRBV19 and TRBJ1-5, with TRBD1 matching over 9 bases. The J segment lost 3 bases and the V segment lost 3 bases, leaving 9 bases of the junction unmatched. The CDR3 totals 17 residues. Germline lookup yields CDR1 LNHDA and CDR2 SQIVND (reference sequence).